A single sample is the source of the 30 T cell receptor beta chains below, sequenced in a study of shared clonotypes between healthy human individuals. The repertoire was sequenced with immunoSEQ multiplex PCR; TCRdb's copy has only in-frame clones and lacks some. In the table there are approximately 1,000,000 clones, 60% to 80% of which are singletons. Sequencing used memory CD4+ T cells from PBMCs. This sample's subset: CD45RA-negative fraction. The receptor set was obtained from a man younger than 30 in good health. Some clones in this sample may be carry-over from other donors' samples.

This chain links TRBV5-4 with TRBJ2-7; TRBD2 aligns across 9 bases. Germline CDR1 is SGHNT and CDR2 is YYREEE (reference sequence). The ends lost 0 bases at V and 4 bases at J; junction bases unmatched: 5. There are 15 residues in the CDR3. CDR3 region: CASSLGGRAGYEQYF. CDR3 sequence (DNA): TGTGCCAGCAGCTTGGGCGGGAGGGCCGGGTACGAGCAGTACTTC.

V and J are TRBV4-3 and TRBJ2-2; D not certain. This CDR3 region has 17 residues. V shed 0 bases and J shed 1 base, with 12 bases lying between them. CDR1 and CDR2 (germline): LGHNA, YSLEER. CDR3 region: CASSQDIPRQNTGELFF. In DNA form, the CDR3 reads TGCGCCAGCAGCCAAGATATTCCCCGCCAGAACACCGGGGAGCTGTTTTTT.

This chain joins TRBV15 and TRBJ2-6, with D possibly matching TRBD2 (5 bases). Trimming removed 4 bases from V and 0 bases from J, with 13 bases in between. The CDR3 runs 17 residues. Per the germline V gene, CDR1 is LNHNV and CDR2 is YYDKDF (reference sequence). In DNA form, the CDR3 reads TGTGCCACCAGCACCAGGACTGCGAGCTCTGGGGCCAACGTCCTGACTTTC. It translates to CATSTRTASSGANVLTF.

The gene calls are TRBV28 and TRBJ2-7; TRBD1 agrees at 7 bases. V lost 5 bases, J lost 2 bases, and 6 bases stayed unmatched. The germline CDR1 and CDR2 sequences are MDHEN and SYDVKM. CDR3 length: 14 amino acids. CDR3 region: CASSTPGQTYEQYF. In DNA, the CDR3 is TGTGCCAGCAGTACTCCGGGACAGACCTACGAGCAGTACTTC.

The chain joins TRBV5-6 to TRBJ2-6; 8 positions agree with TRBD1. Trimming at V came to 6 bases and at J to 0 bases, leaving 5 bases not matched to a gene. Germline CDR1 reads SGHDT; CDR2 reads YYEEEE. The length of the CDR3 is 16 residues. CDR3: CASNYRGYSGANVLTF. The CDR3 DNA is TGTGCCAGCAACTACAGGGGGTACTCTGGGGCCAACGTCCTGACTTTC.

This clone occurred once. V gene TRBV2 combines with J gene TRBJ1-1; TRBD1 agrees at 7 bases. The CDR3 length is 15 residues. The germline CDR1 and CDR2 sequences are SNHLY and FYNNEI. The V gene end was trimmed by 7 bases and the J gene end by 1 base; junction bases not matched to a gene: 9. The CDR3 bases are TGTGCCAGCACTAAGACAGGGATCCAGAACACTGAAGCTTTCTTT. Residues: CASTKTGIQNTEAFF.

The V and J genes are TRBV11-2 and TRBJ2-1; perhaps TRBD1 as D (6 bases). The germline gives CDR1 SGHAT, CDR2 FQNNGV. Trimming left V 7 bases short and J 0 bases short, with 16 bases between. This CDR3 has 16 amino acids. The CDR3 DNA sequence: TGTGCCAGCACTTCATTGGGGGCGGTCTCCTACAATGAGCAGTTCTTC. Amino acids: CASTSLGAVSYNEQFF.

The rearrangement joins TRBV18 to TRBJ2-7; D may correspond to TRBD1 or TRBD2 (5 bases each). The length of the CDR3 is 14 residues. Trimming left V 4 bases short and J 2 bases short, with 12 bases between. Germline V CDR1 and CDR2: KGHSH, LQKENI. DNA for the CDR3: TGTGCCAGCTCACAGGGGACGGATACCTACGAGCAGTACTTC. It encodes CASSQGTDTYEQYF.

V gene TRBV4-3 combines with J gene TRBJ1-2; no firm D call. The CDR3 is made up of 13 amino acids. The germline V and J ends were trimmed by 1 base and 8 bases, with 11 bases remaining between them. The germline V gene encodes CDR1 LGHNA and CDR2 YSLEER. The CDR3 region is CASSQGPDRGYTF. In DNA, the CDR3 is TGCGCCAGCAGCCAAGGCCCGGATCGGGGCTACACCTTC.

This clone has ten or more counts. The rearrangement uses TRBV5-1 and TRBJ1-5; D unclear. CDR3 size: 16 residues. The germline gives CDR1 SGHRS, CDR2 YFSETQ. V lost 4 bases, J lost 0 bases, and 14 bases lay in between. In DNA, the CDR3 is TGCGCCAGCAGCCCCGGGGAGAGATATAGCAATCAGCCCCAGCATTTT. Translation gives CASSPGERYSNQPQHF.

Turning to this clone: Given a far larger clone just one base away, this is likely a sequencing read error. This sample includes further DNA sequences coding for the same CDR3. The rearrangement links TRBV2 to TRBJ2-7; D possibly uses TRBD1 or TRBD2 (5 bases each). This CDR3 is 13 amino acids long. Per germline, CDR1 SNHLY and CDR2 FYNNEI. The CDR3 sequence is CATFGTPEYEQYF. The CDR3 nucleotides are TGTGCCACGTTCGGGACGCCAGAGTACGAGCAGTATTTC.

The rearrangement uses TRBV5-4 and TRBJ2-3, with D tentatively TRBD2 (6 bases). Trimming left V 0 bases short and J 1 base short, with 9 bases between. The germline gives CDR1 SGHNT, CDR2 YYREEE (reference sequence). CDR3 length: 15 amino acids. CDR3 protein: CASSLGGTRTDTQYF. As DNA, the CDR3 is TGTGCCAGCAGCTTGGGCGGGACCCGCACAGATACGCAGTATTTT.

The chain has TRBV7-2 and TRBJ2-2; 12 bases align to TRBD1. V gave up 5 bases and J gave up 5 bases; unmatched junction bases: 9. The CDR3 loop spans 17 amino acids. Per germline, CDR1 SGHTA and CDR2 FQGNSA. The CDR3 here is CASSNRDRGPRTGELFF. CDR3 nucleotides: TGTGCCAGCAGCAACCGGGACAGGGGGCCGAGGACCGGGGAGCTGTTTTTT.

The genes are TRBV7-9 and TRBJ1-5; perhaps TRBD1 as D (6 bases). There are 15 residues in the CDR3. The germline gives CDR1 SEHNR, CDR2 FQNEAQ (reference sequence). V lost 0 bases and J lost 7, with 13 bases in between. The CDR3 bases are TGTGCCAGCAGCTTAGCGGGGGCAAGCGGGCAGCCCCAGCATTTT. Amino acid sequence: CASSLAGASGQPQHF. Complete variable domain (other parts from reference TRBV7-9 and TRBJ1-5): DTGVSQNPRHKITKRGQNVTFRCDPISEHNRLYWYRQTLGQGPEFLTYFQNEAQLEKSRLLSDRFSAERPKGSFSTLEIQRTEQGDSAMYLCASSLAGASGQPQHFGDGTRLSIL.

The chain uses TRBV6-1 and TRBJ2-2; D remains ambiguous. V shed 8 bases and J shed 2 bases, with 12 bases lying between them. CDR3 length: 14 amino acids. Germline CDR1 and CDR2: MNHNS and SASEGT. CDR3 loop: CASVGPFNTGELFF. For the CDR3, the DNA is TGTGCCAGCGTCGGGCCATTCAACACCGGGGAGCTGTTTTTT.

This clone was detected a few times. The V gene is TRBV5-1, the J gene TRBJ1-4; 7 nucleotides match TRBD1. Germline V gene sequence: CDR1 SGHRS, CDR2 YFSETQ. V trimming: 5 bases; J trimming: 4 bases; junction bases outside the gene matches: 8. There are 15 residues in the CDR3. The CDR3 region has the DNA TGCGCCAGCAGGTCCGGGGGGACAGTTAATGAAAAACTGTTTTTT. It encodes CASRSGGTVNEKLFF.

This clone occurred once. The J gene is TRBJ1-5, the V gene TRBV19, with a weak D call TRBD1 (5 bases). This CDR3 spans 16 amino acids. The V and J ends lost 6 bases and 7 bases respectively, with 22 bases between them. Germline-derived CDR1 and CDR2 are LNHDA and SQIVND (reference sequence). CDR3 residues: CASRKVARESSQPQHF. As DNA, the CDR3 is TGTGCCAGTAGAAAGGTTGCCAGGGAGTCTTCCCAGCCCCAGCATTTT.

V is TRBV30 and J is TRBJ1-4; the D is unclear. CDR3 length equals 11 residues. Trimming removed 3 bases at V and 5 bases at J, with 4 bases between. Per germline, CDR1 GTSNPN and CDR2 SVGIG (reference sequence). DNA for the CDR3: TGTGCCTGGAGACTAAATGAAAAACTGTTTTTT. This gives the protein CAWRLNEKLFF.

The chain couples TRBV5-1 to TRBJ2-1; 9 positions match TRBD2. From germline, CDR1 is SGHRS and CDR2 YFSETQ. Trimming at V came to 0 bases and at J to 7 bases, leaving 5 bases not matched to a gene. The CDR3 is 15 residues long. The chain's CDR3 is CASSLVAGGQNEQFF. For the CDR3, the DNA is TGCGCCAGCAGCTTGGTGGCGGGAGGGCAGAATGAGCAGTTCTTC.

This chain links TRBV4-1 with TRBJ2-3; 10 positions agree with TRBD2. Losses at the gene ends were 0 bases for V and 1 base for J; bases not matched to a gene: 4. The germline V gene encodes CDR1 MGHRA and CDR2 YSYEKL. This CDR3 has 17 amino acids. The CDR3 nucleotides read TGCGCCAGCAGCCAAGATCTTGGACTAGCGGGCACAGATACGCAGTATTTT. This codes for CASSQDLGLAGTDTQYF.

The V and J genes are TRBV18 and TRBJ2-5; unclear D gene. CDR1 is KGHSH and CDR2 is LQKENI in the germline V gene. The CDR3 spans 15 residues. Between the trimmed V and J ends, which lost 3 bases and 4 bases, there was a span of 15 bases. The CDR3 DNA is TGTGCCAGCTCACCGCGACTGACCGAGGTAGAGACCCAGTACTTC. Translation: CASSPRLTEVETQYF.

Concerning this clone: The sample carries other DNA sequences with the same CDR3. This rearrangement joins TRBV7-3 to TRBJ2-1; D call uncertain. This CDR3 has 15 residues. Germline CDR1 reads SGHTA; CDR2 reads FQGTGA. Trimming shortened V by 3 bases and J by 3 bases, and 12 bases separated the two germline ends. DNA for the CDR3: TGTGCCAGCAGCTTGAGTTCTTCAGGCTACAATGAGCAGTTCTTC. It specifies CASSLSSSGYNEQFF. Drawing the rest from reference TRBV7-3 and TRBJ2-1, the complete variable domain is GAGVSQTPSNKVTEKGKYVELRCDPISGHTALYWYRQSLGQGPEFLIYFQGTGAADDSGLPNDRFFAVRPEGSVSTLKIQRTERGDSAVYLCASSLSSSGYNEQFFGPGTRLTVL.

This chain uses TRBV7-8 with TRBJ2-4, with 15 positions matching TRBD2. Per germline, CDR1 SGHVS and CDR2 FQNEAQ. The junction had 7 bases not matched to a gene; V was cut back by 2 bases and J by 11 bases. The CDR3 length is 16 residues. The CDR3 here is CASSLPGLAGGGVQYF. For the CDR3, the DNA is TGTGCCAGCAGCTTACCGGGACTAGCGGGAGGAGGGGTTCAGTACTTC. Supplemented by reference TRBV7-8 and TRBJ2-4, the full variable domain reads GAGVSQSPRYKVAKRGQDVALRCDPISGHVSLFWYQQALGQGPEFLTYFQNEAQLDKSGLPSDRFFAERPEGSVSTLKIQRTQQEDSAVYLCASSLPGLAGGGVQYFGAGTRLSVL.

As for this clone: Mismatch with germline at one junction end may stem from a read error. The chain carries TRBV14 and TRBJ2-7; possibly TRBD1 or TRBD2 for D (6 bases each). In germline, CDR1 is SGHDN, CDR2 FVKESK. CDR3 size: 16 residues. The CDR3 reads CASSQGGDKYSYEQYF. The CDR3 coding sequence is TGTGCCAGCAGTCAAGGCGGGGACAAATACTCCTACGAGCAGTACTTC.

This clone came up once. This sequence joins TRBV5-1 and TRBJ2-1; D not resolved. CDR1 SGHRS and CDR2 YFSETQ come from the germline V gene. Trimming cost V 1 base and J 5 bases, with 19 bases left between them. The CDR3 covers 17 residues. The DNA for the CDR3 is TGCGCCAGCAGCTTGCCCCAGACCCTGTCAACCGACAATGAGCAGTTCTTC. Amino acids: CASSLPQTLSTDNEQFF.

The sample holds many counts of this clone. This chain joins TRBV28 and TRBJ1-6; TRBD1 is a possible D gene (5 bases). This CDR3 is built from 13 residues. The V gene's germline CDR1 is MDHEN and CDR2 SYDVKM. V dropped 3 bases and J dropped 10 bases, with 10 bases sitting between them. DNA for the CDR3: TGTGCCAGCAGTTTTGGAGGGGACTCACCCCTCCACTTT. Protein product: CASSFGGDSPLHF.

This chain links TRBV6-5 with TRBJ2-5, with D uncertain. Near its end, the DNA agrees better with TRBJ2-7, so the J call may be wrong. The CDR3 is made up of 14 amino acids. Germline values: CDR1 MNHEY, CDR2 SVGAGI. The CDR3 region has the DNA TGTGCCAGCAGTCCCGGACGTAGTACCCCCGAGCAGTACTTC. This sequence encodes CASSPGRSTPEQYF.

This clone came up once. V gene TRBV5-1 combines with J gene TRBJ1-1; TRBD1 aligns across 9 bases. Germline lookup yields CDR1 SGHRS and CDR2 YFSETQ. Losses at the gene ends were 3 bases for V and 5 bases for J; bases not matched to a gene: 8. This CDR3 is built from 15 residues. This CDR3 reads CASSSRTGAGTEAFF. The DNA of the CDR3 is TGCGCCAGCAGCTCTAGGACAGGGGCCGGGACTGAAGCTTTCTTT.

The V and J genes are TRBV6-1 and TRBJ1-3; D ambiguous. Deletions cut 6 bases from V and 3 bases from J, with 6 bases between. The length of the CDR3 is 12 residues. The V gene's germline CDR1 is MNHNS and CDR2 SASEGT. Here the CDR3 reads CASSENGNTIYF. CDR3 nucleotide sequence: TGTGCCAGCAGCGAAAATGGAAACACCATATATTTT.

This rearrangement joins TRBV9 to TRBJ2-4; D is possibly TRBD1 (6 bases). The germline gives CDR1 SGDLS, CDR2 YYNGEE. Trimming took 0 bases from V and 9 from J, leaving 19 bases between them. This CDR3 is 16 amino acids long. In DNA, the CDR3 is TGTGCCAGCAGCGTAGATTCTTCGAGGGTGGGGGCCATTCAGTACTTC. It is translated as CASSVDSSRVGAIQYF.